Presented here are 15 T cell receptor beta chains from one specimen sequenced in a study of T cells expressing NK-cell markers (dated by TCRdb to the early 2020s). The protocol used for the library was 5' RACE. These reads were obtained on an Illumina HiSeq 2000. After TCRdb reprocessed the reads, each CDR3 protein sequence was kept as one row, without DNA. For this sample, the table gives almost 450,000 distinct CDR3 sequences. Roughly 7.2% of the sample lies in the top ten. The specimen sequenced was blood T cells: a sorted CD56 or NKG2C T cell subset, CD4+ or CD8+ T cells, or bulk PBMC T cells (not recorded which). The receptors here all came from a woman between 18 and 75 years old in good health.

The V and J genes are TRBV18 and TRBJ2-3; TCRdb outputs TRBD1, but without DNA this stays unchecked. The length of the CDR3 is 14 residues. The germline gives CDR1 KGHSH, CDR2 LQKENI. This chain's CDR3 is CASSSRGFADTQYF.

The chain couples TRBV18 to TRBJ2-5. Germline V gives CDR1 KGHSH, CDR2 LQKENI. The CDR3 totals 14 residues. CDR3 amino acids: CASSPPRSQETQYF.

The chain uses TRBV9 and TRBJ1-2; TCRdb's D call of TRBD1 is untestable without DNA. Germline V CDR1 and CDR2: SGDLS, YYNGEE. The CDR3 covers 16 residues. The CDR3 loop is CASSVTPRTGGDGYTF. The full variable domain, with the rest looked up from reference TRBV9 and TRBJ1-2, is DSGVTQTPKHLITATGQRVTLRCSPRSGDLSVYWYQQSLDQGLQFLIQYYNGEERAKGNILERFSAQQFPDLHSELNLSSLELGDSALYFCASSVTPRTGGDGYTFGSGTRLTVV.

The chain carries TRBV4-3 and TRBJ1-2; as DNA is missing, the TRBD1 call by TCRdb cannot be tested. The germline V gene has CDR1 LGHNA and CDR2 YSLEER. The CDR3 totals 16 residues. CDR3 sequence: CASSQDPRGGAYGYTF.

The J gene is TRBJ1-2, the V gene TRBV7-2. Germline values: CDR1 SGHTA, CDR2 FQGNSA. This CDR3 spans 13 amino acids. The CDR3 region is CASSQHVNYGYTF. Variable domain in full (rest from reference TRBV7-2 and TRBJ1-2): GAGVSQSPSNKVTEKGKDVELRCDPISGHTALYWYRQSLGQGLEFLIYFQGNSAPDKSGLPSDRFSAERTGGSVSTLTIQRTQQEDSAVYLCASSQHVNYGYTFGSGTRLTVV.

The chain joins TRBV12-3 or TRBV12-4 to TRBJ2-1; TCRdb outputs TRBD2, but without DNA this stays unchecked. This CDR3 is 13 amino acids long. The chain's CDR3 is CASRRGLADEQFF.

This chain uses TRBV5-1 with TRBJ1-2. CDR3 length: 15 residues. Germline V lookup: CDR1 SGHRS, CDR2 YFSETQ. CDR3 sequence: CASSFEADPVGGYTF.

CDR3 loop: CSVARGSDQPQHF. The V gene is TRBV29-1, the J gene TRBJ1-5; TCRdb selects TRBD1, and the lack of DNA leaves this call unchecked. Germline-derived CDR1 and CDR2 are SQVTM and ANQGSEA. The CDR3 runs to 13 residues.

This chain links TRBV12-3 or TRBV12-4 with TRBJ2-2; TCRdb reports TRBD1, a call that lacks DNA to check it against. The CDR3 is 14 amino acids. This chain's CDR3 is CASSLIQGAGELFF.

The V call is TRBV7-9, the J call TRBJ2-2; the TRBD2 assignment by TCRdb is unverifiable without DNA. CDR3 length: 14 amino acids. Germline V gives CDR1 SEHNR, CDR2 FQNEAQ (reference sequence). The CDR3 reads CASSEVSVAGELFF.

The rearrangement joins TRBV15 to TRBJ2-3; TCRdb returns TRBD1, unconfirmable since there is no DNA. Germline V gene data show CDR1 as LNHNV and CDR2 as YYDKDF (reference sequence). The CDR3 sequence is 16 residues long. The CDR3 region is CATSRDGGTDEDTQYF.

The chain recombines TRBV3-1 with TRBJ2-1. The CDR3 consists of 16 residues. Germline CDR1 and CDR2: LGHDT and YNNKEL (reference sequence). The CDR3: CASSQDITSSYNEQFF.

V is TRBV25-1 and J is TRBJ2-1. Germline CDR1 is MGHDK and CDR2 is SYGVNS. This CDR3 is built from 11 residues. The CDR3 is CASSEVNEQFF.

This chain connects TRBV6-1 to TRBJ1-1. Germline V gene sequence: CDR1 MNHNS, CDR2 SASEGT. The CDR3 is made up of 15 amino acids. The CDR3 sequence: CASSNLGILNTEAFF.

This chain joins TRBV7-9 and TRBJ2-2; the D call from TCRdb, TRBD1, cannot be confirmed without DNA. Germline CDR1 SEHNR, CDR2 FQNEAQ (reference sequence). The CDR3 is 15 residues long. The CDR3 is CASSLLGEHPGELFF.